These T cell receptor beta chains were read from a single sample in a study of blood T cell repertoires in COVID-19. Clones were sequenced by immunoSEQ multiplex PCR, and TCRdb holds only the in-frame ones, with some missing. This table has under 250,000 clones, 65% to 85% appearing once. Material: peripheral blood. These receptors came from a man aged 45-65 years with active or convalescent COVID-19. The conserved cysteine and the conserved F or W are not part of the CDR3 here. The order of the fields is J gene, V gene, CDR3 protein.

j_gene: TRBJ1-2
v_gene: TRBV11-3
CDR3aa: ASSPLKQGTTNYGYT

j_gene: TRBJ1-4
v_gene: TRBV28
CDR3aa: ASSLSGQGKEKLF

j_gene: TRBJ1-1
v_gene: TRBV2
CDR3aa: ASSVYRGIEAF

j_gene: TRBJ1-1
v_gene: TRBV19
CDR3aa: ASSPRGPTEAF

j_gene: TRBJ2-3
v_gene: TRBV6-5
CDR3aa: ASRPGQITDTQY

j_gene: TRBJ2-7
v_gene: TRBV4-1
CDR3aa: ASSQLWRGRYEQY

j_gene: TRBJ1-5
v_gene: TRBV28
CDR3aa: AIRALNQPQH

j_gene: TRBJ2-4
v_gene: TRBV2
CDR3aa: ASSDAGLAGGLAKNIQY

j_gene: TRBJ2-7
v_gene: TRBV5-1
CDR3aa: ASSPDRRSSYEQY

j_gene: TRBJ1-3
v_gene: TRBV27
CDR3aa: ASSFSQDSGNTIY

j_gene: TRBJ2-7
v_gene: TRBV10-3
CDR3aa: AISESGLQSSYEQY

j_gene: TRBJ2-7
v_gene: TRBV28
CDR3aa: ASSSLGYEQY

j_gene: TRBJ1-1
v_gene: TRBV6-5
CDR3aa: ASSSRQGLNTEAF

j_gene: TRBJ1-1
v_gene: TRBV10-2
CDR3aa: ASGRQGASMGTEAF

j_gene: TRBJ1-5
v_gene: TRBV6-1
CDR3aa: ASSAGTGISNQPQH

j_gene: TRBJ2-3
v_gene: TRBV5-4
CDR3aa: ASSQPRGPTDTQY

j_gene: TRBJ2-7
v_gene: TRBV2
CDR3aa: ASSGAYEQY

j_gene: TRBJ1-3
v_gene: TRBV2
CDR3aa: ASSENLMRRTGSGNTIY

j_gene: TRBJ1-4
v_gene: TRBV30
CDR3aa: AWRGRTERREKLF

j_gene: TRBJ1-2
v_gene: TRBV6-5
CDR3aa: ASGKTPPGYGYT

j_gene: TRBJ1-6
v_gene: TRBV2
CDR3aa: ASSVRTADNSPLH

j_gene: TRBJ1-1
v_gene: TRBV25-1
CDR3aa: ASSELGVTGTEAF

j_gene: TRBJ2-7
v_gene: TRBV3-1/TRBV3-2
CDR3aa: ASSQVSGTSGGFSYEQY

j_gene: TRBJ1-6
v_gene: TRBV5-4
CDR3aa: ASSRDNSYNSPLH

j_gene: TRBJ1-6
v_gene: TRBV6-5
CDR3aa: ASSYSIQGDSPLH

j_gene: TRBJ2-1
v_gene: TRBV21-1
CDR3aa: ASSRGAPHNEQF

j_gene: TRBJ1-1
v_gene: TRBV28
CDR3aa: ASRQGTINTEAF

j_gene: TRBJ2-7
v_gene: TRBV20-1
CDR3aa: SASGVGTSGGVYEQY

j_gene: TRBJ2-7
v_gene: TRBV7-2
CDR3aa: ASSIQSSGGTYEQY

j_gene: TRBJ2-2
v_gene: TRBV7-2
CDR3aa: ASSPQTGGDGELF

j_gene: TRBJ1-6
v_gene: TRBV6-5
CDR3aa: ASTRGAGEGSPLH

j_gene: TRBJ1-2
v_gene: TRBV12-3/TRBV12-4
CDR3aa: ASSLGQYGYT

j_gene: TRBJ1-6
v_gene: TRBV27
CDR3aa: ASSLNRVGNSPLH

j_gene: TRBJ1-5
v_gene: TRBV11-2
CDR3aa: ASSLDSSGQPQH

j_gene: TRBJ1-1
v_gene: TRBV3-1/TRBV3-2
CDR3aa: ASSRDPGRSEAF

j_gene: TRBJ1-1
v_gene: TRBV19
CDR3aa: ASSMGAAGNTEAF

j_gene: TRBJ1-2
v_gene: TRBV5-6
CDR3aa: ASIQGQRNYGYT

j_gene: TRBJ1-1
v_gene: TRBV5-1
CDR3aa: ASSLAGNTEAF

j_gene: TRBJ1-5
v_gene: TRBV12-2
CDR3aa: ASRLAGYGTGFFLSNQPQH

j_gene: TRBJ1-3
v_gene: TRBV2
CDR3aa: ASSRDRGGGNTIY

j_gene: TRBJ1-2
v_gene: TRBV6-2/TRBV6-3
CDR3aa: ASSYAGVVYGYT

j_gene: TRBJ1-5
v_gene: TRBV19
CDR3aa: ASSSRDKSWDQPQH

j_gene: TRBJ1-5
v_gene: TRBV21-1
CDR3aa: ASSELNRGSNQPQH

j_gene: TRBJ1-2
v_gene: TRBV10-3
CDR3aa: AISGMQRRNYGYT

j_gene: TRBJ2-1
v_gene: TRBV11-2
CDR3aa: ASSRIRGNNEQF

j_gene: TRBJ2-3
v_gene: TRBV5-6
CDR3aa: ASSAQGFTDTQY